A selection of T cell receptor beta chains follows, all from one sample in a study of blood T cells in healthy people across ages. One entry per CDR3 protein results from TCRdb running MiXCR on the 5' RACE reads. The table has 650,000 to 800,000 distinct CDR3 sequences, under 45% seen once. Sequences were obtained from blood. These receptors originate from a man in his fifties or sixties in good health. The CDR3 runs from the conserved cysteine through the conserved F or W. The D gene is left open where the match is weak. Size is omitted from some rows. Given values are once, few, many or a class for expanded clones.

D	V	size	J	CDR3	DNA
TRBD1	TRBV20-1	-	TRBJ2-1	CSARDGQARPQFF	TGCAGTGCTAGAGATGGACAGGCCAGGCCCCAGTTCTTC
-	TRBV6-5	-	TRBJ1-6	CASSYARVNSPLHF	TGTGCCAGCAGTTACGCTAGGGTTAATTCACCCCTCCACTTT
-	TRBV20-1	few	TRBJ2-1	CSATDKLYNEQFF	TGCAGTGCAACTGATAAACTGTACAATGAGCAGTTCTTC
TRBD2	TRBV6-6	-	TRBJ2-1	CASSYSSPSGAGGEQFF	TGTGCCAGCAGTTACTCGTCGCCCAGTGGGGCCGGGGGGGAGCAGTTCTTC
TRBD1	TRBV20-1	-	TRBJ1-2	CSARIQGDFNYDYTF	TGCAGTGCTAGGATACAGGGGGACTTCAACTATGACTACACCTTC
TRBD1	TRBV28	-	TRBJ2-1	CASSLPTGQVNEQFF	TGTGCCAGCAGCCTTCCCACAGGACAGGTCAATGAGCAGTTCTTC
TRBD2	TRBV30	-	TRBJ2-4	CAWSPRGGPTEQYF	TGTGCCTGGAGTCCCCGGGGGGGGCCTACGGAGCAGTACTTC
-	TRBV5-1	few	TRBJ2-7	CASSLRTAAFTYEQYF	TGCGCCAGCAGCTTGAGGACAGCAGCTTTTACCTACGAGCAGTACTTC
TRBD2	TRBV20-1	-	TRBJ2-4	CSARDTGGHIQYF	TGCAGTGCTAGAGATACGGGGGGGCACATTCAGTACTTC
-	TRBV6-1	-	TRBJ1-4	CASGDTATNEKLFF	TGTGCCAGCGGGGATACCGCAACTAATGAAAAACTGTTTTTT
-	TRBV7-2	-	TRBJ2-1	CASTPGGGDRSYNEQFF	TGTGCCAGCACCCCAGGGGGAGGGGATCGCTCCTACAATGAGCAGTTCTTC
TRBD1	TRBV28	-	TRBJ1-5	CASSLGFLGRGRSQPQHF	TGTGCCAGCAGTCTCGGGTTTTTGGGCAGGGGGCGCAGTCAGCCCCAGCATTTT
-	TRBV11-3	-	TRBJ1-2	CASSLAAGRTNYGYTF	TGTGCCAGCAGCTTAGCCGCAGGCCGCACTAACTATGGCTACACCTTC
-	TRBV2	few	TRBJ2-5	CASSEVGVPQETQYF	TGTGCCAGCAGTGAAGTTGGCGTTCCTCAAGAGACCCAGTACTTC
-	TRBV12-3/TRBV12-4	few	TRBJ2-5	CASSYLPSQETQYF	TGTGCCAGCAGCTATTTACCGTCACAAGAGACCCAGTACTTC
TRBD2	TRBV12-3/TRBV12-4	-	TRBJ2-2	CASMSGEGGELFF	TGTGCCAGCATGAGCGGGGAAGGCGGGGAGCTGTTTTTT
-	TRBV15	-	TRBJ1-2	CATSGRDASNYGYTF	TGTGCCACCAGCGGTCGGGACGCTTCTAACTATGGCTACACCTTC
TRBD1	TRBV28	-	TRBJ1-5	CASSPGTGPNGQPQHF	TGTGCCAGCAGCCCCGGGACAGGGCCGAATGGTCAGCCCCAGCATTTT
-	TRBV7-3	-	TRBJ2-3	CASSLNGAGTDTQYF	TGTGCCAGCAGCTTAAATGGGGCTGGCACAGATACGCAGTATTTT
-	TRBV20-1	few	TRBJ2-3	CSASGGTTDTQYF	TGCAGTGCTAGTGGGGGGACCACAGATACGCAGTATTTT
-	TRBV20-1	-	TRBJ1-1	CSARLEGGAMNTEAFF	TGCAGTGCTAGACTAGAGGGGGGCGCGATGAACACTGAAGCTTTCTTT
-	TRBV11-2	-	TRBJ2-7	CASSLAWGPYEQYF	TGTGCCAGCAGCTTAGCTTGGGGTCCCTACGAGCAGTACTTC
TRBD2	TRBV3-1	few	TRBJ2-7	CASSKTSGGAYEQYF	TGTGCCAGCAGCAAAACTAGCGGGGGGGCCTACGAGCAGTACTTC
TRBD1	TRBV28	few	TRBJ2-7	CASSSTGQSYEQYF	TGTGCCAGCAGCTCGACGGGACAGAGCTACGAGCAGTACTTC
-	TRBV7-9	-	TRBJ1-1	CANSLGTFF	TGTGCCAACAGCTTGGGGACTTTCTTT
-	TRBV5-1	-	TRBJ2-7	CASTLGTSSYEQYF	TGCGCCAGCACCCTAGGGACAAGCTCCTACGAGCAGTACTTC
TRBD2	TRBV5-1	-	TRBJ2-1	CASTEPGLANEQFF	TGCGCCAGCACCGAACCGGGACTAGCGAATGAGCAGTTCTTC
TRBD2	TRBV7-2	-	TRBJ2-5	CASSPGRGGQETQYF	TGTGCCAGCAGCCCGGGTCGGGGGGGCCAAGAGACCCAGTACTTC
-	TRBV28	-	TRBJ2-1	CASSLDPKTYNEQFF	TGTGCCAGCAGTTTGGATCCAAAAACCTACAATGAGCAGTTCTTC
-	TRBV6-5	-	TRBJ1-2	CASSAGGRGHCGYTF	TGTGCCAGCAGCGCTGGGGGCAGGGGACATTGTGGCTACACCTTC
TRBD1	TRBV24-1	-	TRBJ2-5	CATLGRSTGMQETQYF	TGTGCCACCCTTGGACGTTCGACAGGGATGCAAGAGACCCAGTACTTC
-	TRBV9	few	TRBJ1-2	CASSVDGGNYGYTF	TGTGCCAGCAGCGTAGACGGGGGGAACTATGGCTACACCTTC
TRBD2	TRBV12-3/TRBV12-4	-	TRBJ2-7	CASSPAGGRNYEQYF	TGTGCCAGCAGCCCTGCGGGGGGGCGTAACTACGAGCAGTACTTC
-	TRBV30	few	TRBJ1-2	CAWSAGGMSGYTF	TGTGCCTGGAGTGCTGGGGGAATGAGTGGCTACACCTTC
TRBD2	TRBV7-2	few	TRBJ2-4	CASSLRLAGSIQYF	TGTGCCAGCAGCCTACGACTAGCGGGGAGTATTCAGTACTTC
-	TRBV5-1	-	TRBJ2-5	CASSLAILSGNEQYF	TGCGCCAGCAGCTTGGCCATCCTTTCAGGCAATGAGCAGTACTTC
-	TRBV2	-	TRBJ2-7	CASSEDTYEQYF	TGTGCCAGCAGTGAAGACACCTACGAGCAGTACTTC
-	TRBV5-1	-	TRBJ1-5	CASSLGAGQNQPQHF	TGCGCCAGCAGCTTGGGGGCGGGGCAGAATCAGCCCCAGCATTTT
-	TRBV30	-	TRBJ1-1	CAWKQDHNEAFF	TGTGCCTGGAAACAGGACCACAATGAAGCTTTCTTT
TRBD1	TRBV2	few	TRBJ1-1	CASSVRQGAGEAFF	TGTGCCAGCAGTGTCAGACAGGGGGCAGGTGAAGCTTTCTTT
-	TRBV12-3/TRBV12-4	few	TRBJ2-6	CASSRFTGLNSGANVLTF	TGTGCCAGCAGCCGGTTCACGGGGCTAAACTCTGGGGCCAACGTCCTGACTTTC
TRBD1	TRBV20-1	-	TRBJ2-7	CSASEKQGLRNEQYF	TGCAGTGCTAGTGAGAAACAGGGGTTGCGGAACGAGCAGTACTTC
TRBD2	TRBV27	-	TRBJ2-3	CASSLLGGTDTQYF	TGTGCCAGCAGTTTATTGGGGGGGACAGATACGCAGTATTTT
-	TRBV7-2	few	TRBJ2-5	CASSFGPKGVTQETQYF	TGTGCCAGCAGCTTCGGGCCAAAGGGAGTTACCCAAGAGACCCAGTACTTC
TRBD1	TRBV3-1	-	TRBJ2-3	CASSSRTGSRRGDTQYF	TGTGCCAGCAGCTCTAGGACAGGGTCCCGCCGGGGAGATACGCAGTATTTT
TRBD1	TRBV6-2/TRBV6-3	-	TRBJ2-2	CASRDRQNTGELFF	TGTGCCAGCAGGGACAGGCAGAACACCGGGGAGCTGTTTTTT
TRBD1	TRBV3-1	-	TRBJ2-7	CASTDRGTYEQYF	TGTGCCAGCACTGACAGGGGTACCTACGAGCAGTACTTC
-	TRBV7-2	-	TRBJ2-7	CASSLSWERQYF	TGTGCCAGCAGCTTAAGTTGGGAACGTCAGTACTTC
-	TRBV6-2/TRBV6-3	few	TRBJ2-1	CASRPRGANEQFF	TGTGCCAGCAGACCCCGAGGAGCAAATGAGCAGTTCTTC
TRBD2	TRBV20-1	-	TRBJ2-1	CSARDPGGPYNEQFF	TGCAGTGCTAGAGATCCGGGGGGACCTTACAATGAGCAGTTCTTC
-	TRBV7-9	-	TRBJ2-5	CASSSYQGIINHGFQETQYF	TGTGCCAGCAGCTCCTACCAGGGTATCATCAATCATGGGTTCCAAGAGACCCAGTACTTC
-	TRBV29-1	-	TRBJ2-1	CSVDRSGSYVYNEQFF	TGCAGCGTTGATCGTTCCGGGTCATATGTCTACAATGAGCAGTTCTTC
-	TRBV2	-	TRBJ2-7	CASSSGGNYEQYF	TGTGCCAGCAGCTCAGGGGGGAACTACGAGCAGTACTTC
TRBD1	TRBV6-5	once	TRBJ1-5	CASSYAGGGQPQHF	TGTGCCAGCAGTTACGCAGGGGGAGGACAGCCCCAGCATTTT
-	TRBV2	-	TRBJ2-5	CASSYNVVQETQYF	TGTGCCAGCAGTTACAATGTGGTCCAAGAGACCCAGTACTTC
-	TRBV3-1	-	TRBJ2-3	CASSPSTARTDTQYF	TGTGCCAGCAGCCCCTCGACAGCTCGGACAGATACGCAGTATTTT
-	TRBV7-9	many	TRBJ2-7	CASSLVSLIPLGSYEQYF	TGTGCCAGCAGCTTAGTTTCCCTCATACCCCTCGGCTCCTACGAGCAGTACTTC
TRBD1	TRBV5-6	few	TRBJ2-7	CASSLRDRGEQYF	TGTGCCAGCAGCCTACGGGACAGGGGGGAGCAGTACTTC